This T cell receptor (beta chain) was obtained from a study of T cell responses to AZD1222 COVID-19 vaccine. For this clone: Its antigen is undetermined.

Some clones are missing from TCRdb's copy, which holds only in-frame ones; the method was immunoSEQ multiplex PCR. This sample has over 100,000 clones; 90% occur once, and the top ten carry 1.5% to 2%. Study results and caveats: At 160-218 and 743-854, vaccine-associated CD4 TCRs were dominant, and they spanned spike. Recipients of two AZD1222 doses showed rising Spike-specific TCR breadth and depth.

This CDR3 is built from 16 residues. The germline V gene has CDR1 SGHDT and CDR2 YYEEEE. The V and J ends lost 4 bases and 3 bases, in that order; junction bases with no gene match: 13. This receptor was identified in an adult in good health. V and J are TRBV5-6 and TRBJ2-7; 7 nucleotides agree with TRBD1. The sample here was peripheral blood, taken on day 0 of AZD1222 vaccination. The CDR3 DNA reads TGTGCCAGCAGCCGGCCCCGGGGACAGAACATCTACGAGCAGTACTTC. Translating it yields CASSRPRGQNIYEQYF.